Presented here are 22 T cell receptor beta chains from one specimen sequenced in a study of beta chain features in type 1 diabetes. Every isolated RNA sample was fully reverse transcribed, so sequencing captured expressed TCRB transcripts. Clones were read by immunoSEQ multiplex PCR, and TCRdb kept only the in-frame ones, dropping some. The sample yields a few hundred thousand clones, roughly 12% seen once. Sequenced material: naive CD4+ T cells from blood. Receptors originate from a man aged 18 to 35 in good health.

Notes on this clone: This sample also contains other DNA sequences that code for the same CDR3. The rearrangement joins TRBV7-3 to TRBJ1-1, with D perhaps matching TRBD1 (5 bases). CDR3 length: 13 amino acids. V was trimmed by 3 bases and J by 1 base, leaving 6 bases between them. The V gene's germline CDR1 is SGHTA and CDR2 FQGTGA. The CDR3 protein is CASSLQGNTEAFF. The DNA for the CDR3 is TGTGCCAGCAGCTTGCAGGGGAACACTGAAGCTTTCTTT. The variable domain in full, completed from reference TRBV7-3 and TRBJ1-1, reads GAGVSQTPSNKVTEKGKYVELRCDPISGHTALYWYRQSLGQGPEFLIYFQGTGAADDSGLPNDRFFAVRPEGSVSTLKIQRTERGDSAVYLCASSLQGNTEAFFGQGTRLTVV.

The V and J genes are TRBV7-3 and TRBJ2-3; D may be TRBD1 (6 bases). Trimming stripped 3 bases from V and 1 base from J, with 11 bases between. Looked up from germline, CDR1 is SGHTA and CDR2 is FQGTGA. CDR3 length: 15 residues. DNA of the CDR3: TGTGCCAGCAGCTTTAGTTACAGGGGCACAGATACGCAGTATTTT. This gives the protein CASSFSYRGTDTQYF.

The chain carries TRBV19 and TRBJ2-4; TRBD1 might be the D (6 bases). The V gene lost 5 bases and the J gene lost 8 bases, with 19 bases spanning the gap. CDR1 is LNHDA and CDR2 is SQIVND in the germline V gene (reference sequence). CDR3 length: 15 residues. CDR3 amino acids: CASSSPGTKRDIQYF. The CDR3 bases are TGTGCCAGTAGTTCCCCCGGGACAAAGAGGGACATTCAGTACTTC.

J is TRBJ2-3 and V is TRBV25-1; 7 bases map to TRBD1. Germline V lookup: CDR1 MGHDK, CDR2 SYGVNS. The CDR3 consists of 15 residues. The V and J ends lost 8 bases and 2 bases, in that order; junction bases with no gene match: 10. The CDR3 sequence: CASRPERGLTDTQYF. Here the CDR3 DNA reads TGTGCCAGCCGTCCGGAAAGGGGGCTCACAGATACGCAGTATTTT. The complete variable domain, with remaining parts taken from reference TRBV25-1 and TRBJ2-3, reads EADIYQTPRYLVIGTGKKITLECSQTMGHDKMYWYQQDPGMELHLIHYSYGVNSTEKGDLSSESTVSRIRTEHFPLTLESARPSHTSQYLCASRPERGLTDTQYFGPGTRLTVL.

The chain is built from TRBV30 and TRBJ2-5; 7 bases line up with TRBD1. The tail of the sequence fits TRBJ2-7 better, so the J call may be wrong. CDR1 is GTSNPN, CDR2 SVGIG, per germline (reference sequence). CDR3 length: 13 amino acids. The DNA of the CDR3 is TGTGCCTGGAGTATCGGGACAGTCTACGAGCAGTACTTC. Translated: CAWSIGTVYEQYF.

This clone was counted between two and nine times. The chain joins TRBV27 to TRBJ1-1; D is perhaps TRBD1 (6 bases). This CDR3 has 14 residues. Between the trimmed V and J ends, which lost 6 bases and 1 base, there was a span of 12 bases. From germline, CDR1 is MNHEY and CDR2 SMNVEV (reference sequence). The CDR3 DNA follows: TGTGCCAGCAGCCGCAGGGGACAGAACACTGAAGCTTTCTTT. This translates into CASSRRGQNTEAFF.

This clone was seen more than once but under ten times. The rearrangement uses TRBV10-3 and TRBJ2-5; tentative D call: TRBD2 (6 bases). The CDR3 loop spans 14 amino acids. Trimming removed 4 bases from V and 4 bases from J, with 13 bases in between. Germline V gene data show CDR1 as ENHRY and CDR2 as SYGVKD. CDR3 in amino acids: CAISGVPEGETQYF. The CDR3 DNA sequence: TGTGCCATCAGTGGGGTCCCGGAGGGAGAGACCCAGTACTTC.

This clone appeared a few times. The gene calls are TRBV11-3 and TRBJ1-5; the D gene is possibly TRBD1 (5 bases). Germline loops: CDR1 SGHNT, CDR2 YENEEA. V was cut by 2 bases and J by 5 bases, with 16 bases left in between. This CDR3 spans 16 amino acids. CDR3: CASSLSPGRSHQPQHF. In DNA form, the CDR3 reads TGTGCCAGCAGCTTATCCCCAGGGAGGTCCCATCAGCCCCAGCATTTT.

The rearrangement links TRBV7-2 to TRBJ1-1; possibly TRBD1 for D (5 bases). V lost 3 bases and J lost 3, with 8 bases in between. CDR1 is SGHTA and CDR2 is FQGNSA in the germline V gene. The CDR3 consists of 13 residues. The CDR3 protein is CASSFDSYTEAFF. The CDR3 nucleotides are TGTGCCAGCAGCTTTGACAGTTACACTGAAGCTTTCTTT.

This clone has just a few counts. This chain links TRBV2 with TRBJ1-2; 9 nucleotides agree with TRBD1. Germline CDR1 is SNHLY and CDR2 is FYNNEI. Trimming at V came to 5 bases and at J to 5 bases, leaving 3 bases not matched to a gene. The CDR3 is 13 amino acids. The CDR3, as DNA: TGTGCCAGCAGTCAGGACAGGGGATATGGCTACACCTTC. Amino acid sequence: CASSQDRGYGYTF.

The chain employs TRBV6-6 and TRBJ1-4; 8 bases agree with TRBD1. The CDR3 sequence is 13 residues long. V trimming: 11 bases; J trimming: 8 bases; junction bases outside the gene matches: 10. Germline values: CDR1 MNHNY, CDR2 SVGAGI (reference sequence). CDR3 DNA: TGTGCCGGAAAACAGGGGGAGGGAGAAAAACTGTTTTTT. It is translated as CAGKQGEGEKLFF.

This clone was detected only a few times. The CDR3 region has the DNA TGTGCCAGCAGCCCCCCGACTCCTTTCTACGAGCAGTACTTC. It yields the protein CASSPPTPFYEQYF. The chain carries TRBV7-2 and TRBJ2-7; D remains unclear. Trimming stripped 5 bases from V and 3 bases from J, with 14 bases between. The CDR3 has 14 residues. Germline CDR1 is SGHTA and CDR2 is FQGNSA. Using reference TRBV7-2 and TRBJ2-7 for the parts outside the CDR3, the full variable domain is GAGVSQSPSNKVTEKGKDVELRCDPISGHTALYWYRQSLGQGLEFLIYFQGNSAPDKSGLPSDRFSAERTGGSVSTLTIQRTQQEDSAVYLCASSPPTPFYEQYFGPGTRLTVT.

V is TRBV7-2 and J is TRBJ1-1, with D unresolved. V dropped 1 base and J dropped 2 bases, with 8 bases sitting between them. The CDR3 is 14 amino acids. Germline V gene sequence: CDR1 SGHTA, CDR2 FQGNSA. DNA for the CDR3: TGTGCCAGCAGCTTAGAACAAATCAACACTGAAGCTTTCTTT. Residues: CASSLEQINTEAFF.

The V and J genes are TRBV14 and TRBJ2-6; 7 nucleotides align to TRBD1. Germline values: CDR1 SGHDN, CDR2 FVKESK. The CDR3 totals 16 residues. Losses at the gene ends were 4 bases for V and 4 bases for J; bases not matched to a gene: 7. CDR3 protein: CASSRLQGYGANVLTF. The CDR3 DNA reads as TGTGCCAGCAGCCGTCTACAGGGGTACGGGGCCAACGTCCTGACTTTC.

The CDR3 sequence is CSAPTSGGTDTQYF. The CDR3 nucleotides are TGCAGCGCCCCGACTAGCGGGGGCACAGATACGCAGTATTTT. This chain connects TRBV29-1 to TRBJ2-3; 11 nucleotides line up with TRBD2. The germline CDR1 and CDR2 sequences are SQVTM and ANQGSEA. Trimming removed 7 bases from V and 1 base from J; junction bases left unmatched: 4. The CDR3 extends over 14 amino acids.

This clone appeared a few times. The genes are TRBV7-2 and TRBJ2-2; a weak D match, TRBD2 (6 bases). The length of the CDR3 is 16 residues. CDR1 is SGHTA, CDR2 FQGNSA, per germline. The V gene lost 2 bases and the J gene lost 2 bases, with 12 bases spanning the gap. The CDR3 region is CASSLMGLSNTGELFF. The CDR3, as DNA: TGTGCCAGCAGCTTAATGGGACTGTCCAACACCGGGGAGCTGTTTTTT.

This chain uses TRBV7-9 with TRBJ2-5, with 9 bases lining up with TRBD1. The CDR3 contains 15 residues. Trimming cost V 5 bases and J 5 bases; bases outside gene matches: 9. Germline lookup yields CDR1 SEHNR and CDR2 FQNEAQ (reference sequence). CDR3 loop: CASSARDRVFETQYF. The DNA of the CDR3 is TGTGCCAGCAGCGCCCGGGACAGGGTTTTTGAGACCCAGTACTTC.

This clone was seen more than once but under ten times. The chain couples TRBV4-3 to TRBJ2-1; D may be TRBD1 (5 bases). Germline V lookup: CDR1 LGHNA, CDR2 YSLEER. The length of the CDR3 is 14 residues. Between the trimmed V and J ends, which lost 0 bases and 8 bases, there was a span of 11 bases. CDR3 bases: TGCGCCAGCAGCCAAGATAGTGGGGCGGATGAGCAGTTCTTC. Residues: CASSQDSGADEQFF.

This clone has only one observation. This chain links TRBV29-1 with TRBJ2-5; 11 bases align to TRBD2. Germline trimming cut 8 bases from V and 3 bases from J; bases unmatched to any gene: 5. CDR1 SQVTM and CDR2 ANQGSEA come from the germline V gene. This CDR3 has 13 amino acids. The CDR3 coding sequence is TGCAGCCATAGCGGGGGGGCCGAAGAGACCCAGTACTTC. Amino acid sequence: CSHSGGAEETQYF.

The CDR3 reads CASSERGQGFYEQYF. CDR3 nucleotide sequence: TGTGCCAGCAGTGAGCGGGGACAGGGGTTCTACGAGCAGTACTTC. The V gene is TRBV6-7, the J gene TRBJ2-7, with TRBD1 identical over 10 bases. TRBV6-7 is an ORF for which the function is uncertain. This CDR3 contains 15 residues. Germline trimming cut 5 bases from V and 3 bases from J; bases unmatched to any gene: 7.

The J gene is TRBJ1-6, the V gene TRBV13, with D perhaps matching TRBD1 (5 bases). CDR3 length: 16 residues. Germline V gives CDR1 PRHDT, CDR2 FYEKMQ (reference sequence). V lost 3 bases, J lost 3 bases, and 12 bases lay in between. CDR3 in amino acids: CASSFVKGHYNSPLHF. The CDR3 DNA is TGTGCCAGCAGCTTTGTGAAGGGGCACTATAATTCACCCCTCCACTTT.

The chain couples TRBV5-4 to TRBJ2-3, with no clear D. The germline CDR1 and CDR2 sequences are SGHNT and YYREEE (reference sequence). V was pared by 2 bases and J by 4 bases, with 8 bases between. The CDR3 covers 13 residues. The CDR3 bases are TGTGCCAGCAGCTTCTCCGTCGCAGATACGCAGTATTTT. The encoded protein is CASSFSVADTQYF.